These 20 T cell receptor beta chains were sequenced from one sample in a study of T-cell memory formation after mild COVID-19. One entry per CDR3 protein results from TCRdb running MiXCR on the 5' RACE reads. The sample lists 400,000 to 500,000 distinct CDR3 sequences, roughly 18% occurring once. Sequenced: PBMCs or a T cell subset sorted from them (not recorded which). The receptors shown here come from a man younger than 35 who had mild COVID-19 (a few samples of this study predate the infection). Cell type and time point are not known.

A word on this clonotype: One end of the junction fails to match germline, which may point to a read error. The chain uses TRBV7-7 and TRBJ2-1; 9 positions match TRBD1. This CDR3 region has 15 residues. Per the germline V gene, CDR1 is SSHAT and CDR2 is FNYEAQ (reference sequence). In DNA form, the CDR3 reads TGTGCTAGCAGCCGGGGACAGGGTGAACACAATGAGCAGTTCTTC. This encodes CASSRGQGEHNEQFF.

The genes are TRBV3-1 and TRBJ2-1; D is unclear. CDR1 and CDR2 (germline): LGHDT, YNNKEL (reference sequence). Trimming left V 0 bases short and J 9 bases short, with 27 bases between. This CDR3 contains 19 residues. The DNA of the CDR3 is TGTGCCAGCAGCCAAGATCATATAAGTGCCGGTTACAATTGGGCTGAGCAGTTCTTC. This codes for CASSQDHISAGYNWAEQFF.

Regarding this clonotype: The junction and the germline gene differ at one end; a read error may be behind it. This sequence joins TRBV4-1 and TRBJ2-2, with D perhaps TRBD2 (5 bases). Germline values: CDR1 MGHRA, CDR2 YSYEKL. The CDR3 has 15 amino acids. As DNA, the CDR3 is TGCGCCATCAGCCAGAGGGAAGACACCACCGGGGAGCTGTTTTTT. It is translated as CAISQREDTTGELFF.

The V gene is TRBV12-3 or TRBV12-4, the J gene TRBJ2-3; D unresolved. This CDR3 is 15 amino acids long. Trimming shortened V by 6 bases and J by 1 base, and 14 bases separated the two germline ends. The DNA of the CDR3 is TGTGCCAGCAGCTTCCGGGCTTTGGGCACAGATACGCAGTATTTT. Its protein product is CASSFRALGTDTQYF.

J is TRBJ2-7 and V is TRBV6-2 or TRBV6-3; D call uncertain. The CDR3 is made up of 12 amino acids. CDR1 is MNHEY and CDR2 is SVGEGT in the germline V gene. V lost 4 bases and J lost 6, with 10 bases in between. CDR3 region: CASSLGKGEQYV. The CDR3, as DNA: TGTGCCAGCAGTTTAGGGAAGGGCGAGCAGTACGTC.

This clonotype has only a few counts. V usage is TRBV12-3 or TRBV12-4 and J usage is TRBJ1-4; D uncertain. The CDR3 loop spans 15 amino acids. The V end lost 6 bases, the J end lost 3 bases, and 14 bases lay between the germline ends. In nucleotides, the CDR3 is TGTGCCAGCAGACCCCCGACGGATCCTAATGAAAAACTGTTTTTT. Translating it yields CASRPPTDPNEKLFF.

This clonotype has just a few counts. The J gene is TRBJ1-2, the V gene TRBV20-1, with D possibly matching TRBD1 (5 bases). Trimming stripped 6 bases from V and 6 bases from J, with 20 bases between. The germline CDR1 and CDR2 sequences are DFQATT and SNEGSKA (reference sequence). The CDR3 covers 14 residues. Written as DNA, the CDR3 is TGCAGTGCCGCAGCCCAGGGTGTCCCTAATGGCTACACCTTC. Translating it yields CSAAAQGVPNGYTF.

This clonotype was counted only a few times. The DNA for the CDR3 is TGTGCCAGCAGTTTTCCGACAGACGGAGCGGAGCTGTTTTTT. Translation: CASSFPTDGAELFF. The V and J genes are TRBV6-5 and TRBJ2-2, with D possibly matching TRBD1 (5 bases). Germline V gene sequence: CDR1 MNHEY, CDR2 SVGAGI. The length of the CDR3 is 14 residues. Between the trimmed V and J ends, which lost 4 bases and 10 bases, there was a span of 16 bases.

The chain carries TRBV28 and TRBJ1-2; 7 bases line up with TRBD1. CDR3 length: 13 amino acids. Germline values: CDR1 MDHEN, CDR2 SYDVKM. The V and J ends lost 5 bases and 7 bases, in that order; junction bases with no gene match: 7. This CDR3 reads CASSVLTGTGYTF. The CDR3 DNA is TGTGCCAGCAGTGTATTGACAGGGACTGGCTACACCTTC.

This clonotype was recorded at least ten times. The gene calls are TRBV7-3 and TRBJ2-1, with 7 nucleotides matching TRBD1. The CDR3 has 15 residues. With V trimmed by 4 bases and J by 5 bases, 8 bases remained unmatched. Germline assignment: CDR1 SGHTA and CDR2 FQGTGA. In DNA, the CDR3 is TGTGCCAGCAGCTCTCAGGGGGTCCCGAACAATGAGCAGTTCTTC. The encoded protein is CASSSQGVPNNEQFF.

V is TRBV12-3 or TRBV12-4 and J is TRBJ2-7, with 7 positions matching TRBD2. CDR3 length equals 14 residues. Trimming cost V 7 bases and J 6 bases; bases outside gene matches: 12. This chain's CDR3 is CASTRAGDLSEQYF. The CDR3 bases are TGTGCCAGCACCCGGGCGGGGGATCTAAGCGAGCAGTACTTC.

The genes are TRBV2 and TRBJ1-1; 8 nucleotides align to TRBD1. CDR1 SNHLY and CDR2 FYNNEI come from the germline V gene. The CDR3 has 13 amino acids. V dropped 7 bases and J dropped 5; count of bases not matched to a gene: 6. The CDR3 loop is CASTRGPGTEAFF. As DNA, the CDR3 is TGTGCCAGCACCAGGGGGCCGGGGACTGAAGCTTTCTTT.

This clonotype came up a few times. The chain has TRBV9 and TRBJ2-3, with 9 nucleotides matching TRBD1. Germline assignment: CDR1 SGDLS and CDR2 YYNGEE. V trimming: 3 bases; J trimming: 0 bases; junction bases outside the gene matches: 5. There are 16 residues in the CDR3. The CDR3 loop is CASSAGQGMSTDTQYF. CDR3 bases: TGTGCCAGCAGCGCCGGACAGGGGATGAGCACAGATACGCAGTATTTT.

This clonotype was detected only a few times. The chain recombines TRBV11-2 with TRBJ2-2; TRBD1 matches at 8 bases. CDR3 length equals 16 residues. V shed 5 bases and J 4 bases; nucleotides not matched to a gene: 9. Germline V CDR1 and CDR2: SGHAT, FQNNGV. The CDR3 sequence: CASSLLRTGITGELFF. CDR3 coding DNA: TGTGCCAGCAGCCTTCTGAGGACAGGGATCACCGGGGAGCTGTTTTTT.

This clonotype was seen a few times. The rearrangement uses TRBV2 and TRBJ2-7, with D possibly being TRBD2 (6 bases). This CDR3 has 14 amino acids. The V end was cut by 3 bases, the J end by 3 bases, with 12 bases between. Germline CDR1 SNHLY, CDR2 FYNNEI. The DNA of the CDR3 is TGTGCCAGCAGTGAGGGAGGTCTCCTCTACGAGCAGTACGTC. This encodes CASSEGGLLYEQYV.

This chain joins TRBV6-5 and TRBJ1-5; D unclear. The CDR3 runs to 13 residues. The germline V and J ends were trimmed by 5 bases and 4 bases, with 9 bases remaining between them. From germline, CDR1 is MNHEY and CDR2 SVGAGI. CDR3 amino acids: CASSTQQNQPQHF. The CDR3 DNA reads TGTGCCAGCAGTACCCAGCAAAATCAGCCCCAGCATTTT.

This clonotype has just a few counts. The gene calls are TRBV7-2 and TRBJ2-1; either TRBD1 or TRBD2 may supply D (5 bases each). The CDR3 has 14 residues. Germline values: CDR1 SGHTA, CDR2 FQGNSA. V lost 1 base to trimming and J lost 4 bases, with 8 bases between them. CDR3 in DNA: TGTGCCAGCAGCTTAGATGGGACGTACAATGAGCAGTTCTTC. It translates to CASSLDGTYNEQFF.

The chain combines TRBV7-9 with TRBJ2-7; 7 bases are shared with TRBD2. CDR3 length: 14 residues. Germline CDR1 SEHNR, CDR2 FQNEAQ (reference sequence). V shed 1 base and J 9 bases; nucleotides not matched to a gene: 9. The CDR3 DNA follows: TGTGCCAGCAGCTTAGGGACTAGTGGACGGGGGCAGTACGTC. Translating it yields CASSLGTSGRGQYV.

The rearrangement uses TRBV6-5 and TRBJ1-2, with D possibly TRBD1 on 6 matching bases. Trimming left V 0 bases short and J 8 bases short, with 10 bases between. The CDR3 runs to 13 residues. CDR1 and CDR2 from the germline V gene are MNHEY and SVGAGI. For the CDR3, the DNA is TGTGCCAGCAGTTACTCGACAGGTCTAGGCTACACCTTC. Protein: CASSYSTGLGYTF.

This clonotype was seen only a few times. The V and J genes are TRBV5-1 and TRBJ1-1; 9 bases are a match to TRBD1. Germline assignment: CDR1 SGHRS and CDR2 YFSETQ. Trimming took 8 bases from V and 2 from J; bases not matched to a gene: 7. The CDR3 totals 14 residues. CDR3 residues: CASRGQGINTEAFF. The CDR3 DNA reads as TGCGCCAGTAGGGGACAGGGCATAAACACTGAAGCTTTCTTT. The complete variable domain, with remaining parts taken from reference TRBV5-1 and TRBJ1-1, reads KAGVTQTPRYLIKTRGQQVTLSCSPISGHRSVSWYQQTPGQGLQFLFEYFSETQRNKGNFPGRFSGRQFSNSRSEMNVSTLELGDSALYLCASRGQGINTEAFFGQGTRLTVV.